A single sample gave rise to the 32 T cell receptor beta chains below, sequenced in a study of OX40 agonist ivuxolimab in advanced cancers. Generated by immunoSEQ multiplex PCR, the TCRdb table keeps only in-frame clones and is missing some. The repertoire holds 66,000 or so clones, around 85% seen once, with approximately 4.3% in the top ten. This specimen consisted of CD4+ or CD8+ T cells sorted from blood, obtained in a trial of the OX40 agonist ivuxolimab. The source is an adult with an advanced solid tumor such as melanoma, head and neck, liver or kidney cancer.

This CDR3 is CASSFPPSGTQYF. The CDR3 nucleotides read TGTGCCAGCAGCTTCCCCCCGAGTGGTACGCAGTATTTT. The rearrangement uses TRBV11-2 and TRBJ2-3; D not resolved. The V end was cut by 3 bases, the J end by 8 bases, with 12 bases between. The CDR3 loop spans 13 amino acids. CDR1 is SGHAT, CDR2 FQNNGV, per germline.

In this sample, this clone turned up once. The chain employs TRBV9 and TRBJ2-3; D uncertain. Germline values: CDR1 SGDLS, CDR2 YYNGEE. CDR3 length: 13 residues. V was pared by 2 bases and J by 0 bases, with 4 bases between. The CDR3 nucleotides read TGTGCCAGCAGCGTGCTCAGCACAGATACGCAGTATTTT. Amino acids: CASSVLSTDTQYF.

The CDR3 DNA follows: TGTGCCAGCAGCTTGGGAGGCAGTGCTGCCTTGGCTGGTGGCTACACCTTC. This encodes CASSLGGSAALAGGYTF. V usage is TRBV5-6 and J usage is TRBJ1-2; D is unclear. This CDR3 region has 17 residues. V lost 0 bases and J lost 7, with 22 bases in between. CDR1 is SGHDT and CDR2 is YYEEEE in the germline V gene.

This chain uses TRBV6-6 with TRBJ2-5, with TRBD1 identical over 10 bases. The tail of the sequence fits TRBJ2-7 better, so the J call may be wrong. The CDR3 totals 13 residues. Germline V gene lookup returns CDR1 MNHNY and CDR2 SVGAGI (reference sequence). This CDR3 reads CASRRDRGYEQYF. DNA for the CDR3: TGTGCCAGCAGGAGGGACAGGGGCTACGAGCAGTACTTC.

The chain carries TRBV19 and TRBJ2-3; D could derive from TRBD1 or TRBD2 (6 bases each). The CDR3 runs to 17 residues. CDR1 and CDR2 (germline): LNHDA, SQIVND (reference sequence). V lost 4 bases, J lost 10 bases, and 27 bases lay in between. CDR3: CASSTSANRAGSFPQYF. The CDR3 DNA follows: TGTGCCAGTAGTACTTCTGCCAACAGGGCCGGGAGTTTTCCGCAGTATTTT.

This clone is medium-sized in the sample. The V gene is TRBV29-1, the J gene TRBJ2-7, with no clear D. Between the trimmed V and J ends, which lost 3 bases and 5 bases, there was a span of 11 bases. CDR3 size: 12 residues. Germline assignment: CDR1 SQVTM and CDR2 ANQGSEA. CDR3 sequence (DNA): TGCAGCGTTGACTTGGCAGGAGACGAGCAGTACTTC. Amino acid sequence: CSVDLAGDEQYF.

The chain carries TRBV6-6 and TRBJ2-7; 7 bases are a match to TRBD1. Looked up from germline, CDR1 is MNHNY and CDR2 is SVGAGI (reference sequence). V trimming: 9 bases; J trimming: 4 bases; junction bases outside the gene matches: 9. The CDR3 length is 13 residues. Here the CDR3 DNA reads TGTGCCAGTGTAGAGACAGGGCGATACGAGCAGTACTTC. Its translation: CASVETGRYEQYF.

The chain carries TRBV5-8 and TRBJ1-4; weak D call: TRBD1 (6 bases). This CDR3 region has 15 residues. Germline assignment: CDR1 SGHTS and CDR2 YDEGEE. Deletions cut 0 bases from V and 4 bases from J, with 10 bases between. This CDR3 reads CASSLEGGYNEKLFF. Written as DNA, the CDR3 is TGTGCCAGCAGCTTGGAGGGGGGATATAATGAAAAACTGTTTTTT.

This chain links TRBV28 with TRBJ1-2; D is unresolved. Trimming removed 10 bases at V and 6 bases at J, with 21 bases between. CDR3 length: 14 amino acids. CDR1 and CDR2 from the germline V gene are MDHEN and SYDVKM. The CDR3 DNA sequence: TGTGCCACCCCGGAGGGAAAGGGTGGGGATGGCTACACCTTC. As protein: CATPEGKGGDGYTF.

V gene TRBV28 combines with J gene TRBJ2-7, with D tentatively TRBD1 or TRBD2 (5 bases each). The germline V gene has CDR1 MDHEN and CDR2 SYDVKM. The CDR3 extends over 14 amino acids. The V end lost 10 bases, the J end lost 2 bases, and 18 bases lay between the germline ends. The CDR3 loop is CATVLAGTTYEQYF. The CDR3 region has the DNA TGTGCCACAGTGCTGGCAGGGACGACCTACGAGCAGTACTTC.

As regards this clone: This same CDR3 is encoded by further DNA sequences in the sample. V and J are TRBV18 and TRBJ2-7; tentatively, D is TRBD1 or TRBD2 (5 bases each). V was pared by 2 bases and J by 0 bases, with 8 bases between. The CDR3 extends over 14 amino acids. Germline V gene sequence: CDR1 KGHSH, CDR2 LQKENI. The CDR3 DNA is TGTGCCAGCTCACCATCAGGGAGCTCCTACGAGCAGTACTTC. This encodes CASSPSGSSYEQYF.

The rearrangement uses TRBV9 and TRBJ2-5; D not certain. The CDR3 has 10 amino acids. The germline V and J ends were trimmed by 8 bases and 5 bases, with 7 bases remaining between them. The germline V gene encodes CDR1 SGDLS and CDR2 YYNGEE. The CDR3 DNA reads TGTGCCAGTCCAGAGGAGACCCAGTACTTC. Translating gives CASPEETQYF.

The chain has TRBV10-3 and TRBJ2-1, with 8 bases that match TRBD1. CDR1 is ENHRY and CDR2 is SYGVKD in the germline V gene. V shed 3 bases and J 3 bases; nucleotides not matched to a gene: 1. The CDR3 has 14 amino acids. The CDR3 nucleotides read TGTGCCATCAGTGAAGGACAGGGCTACAATGAGCAGTTCTTC. The encoded protein is CAISEGQGYNEQFF.

The J gene is TRBJ2-5, the V gene TRBV18; the D call may be TRBD1 or TRBD2 (5 bases each). This CDR3 has 13 amino acids. Germline lookup yields CDR1 KGHSH and CDR2 LQKENI. Trimming removed 3 bases at V and 2 bases at J, with 7 bases between. The CDR3 here is CASSPGEQETQYF. CDR3 DNA: TGTGCCAGCTCACCGGGGGAGCAAGAGACCCAGTACTTC.

The chain combines TRBV7-3 with TRBJ2-1; unclear D gene. V was shortened by 5 bases and J by 6 bases, with 11 bases between the two germline ends. Germline V gene data show CDR1 as SGHTA and CDR2 as FQGTGA. The CDR3 runs to 13 residues. As DNA, the CDR3 is TGTGCCAGCAGCACCACAGCCTTCAATGAGCAGTTCTTC. Its translation: CASSTTAFNEQFF. The full variable domain, in which reference TRBV7-3 and TRBJ2-1 provide the parts outside the CDR3, is GAGVSQTPSNKVTEKGKYVELRCDPISGHTALYWYRQSLGQGPEFLIYFQGTGAADDSGLPNDRFFAVRPEGSVSTLKIQRTERGDSAVYLCASSTTAFNEQFFGPGTRLTVL.

This chain links TRBV5-1 with TRBJ2-3; D may be TRBD2 (5 bases). The CDR3 sequence is 18 residues long. With 0 bases removed from V and 3 bases from J, the gap between germline ends came to 20 bases. Germline V gene data show CDR1 as SGHRS and CDR2 as YFSETQ. CDR3 region: CASSLGLDSTSGTDTQYF. Here the CDR3 DNA reads TGCGCCAGCAGCTTGGGATTGGACTCCACTTCGGGTACAGATACGCAGTATTTT.

The chain employs TRBV6-4 and TRBJ1-1; 12 nucleotides line up with TRBD1. This CDR3 region has 19 residues. Germline CDR1 reads MRHNA; CDR2 reads SNTAGT. J gave up 4 bases and V 7 bases, and 19 bases lay outside the gene matches. The CDR3 DNA follows: TGTGCCAGCATCCGGTGGGACAGGGGGCGCGTAGGGGCCAGCACTGAAGCTTTCTTT. This translates into CASIRWDRGRVGASTEAFF.

A few counts support this clone. The CDR3, as DNA: TGCGCCAGCAGCCAGGTCCCGGGACTAGCGGGGGGAGAGACCCAGTACTTC. Its protein is CASSQVPGLAGGETQYF. This chain connects TRBV4-3 to TRBJ2-5; TRBD2 agrees at 15 bases. There are 17 residues in the CDR3. Germline CDR1 and CDR2: LGHNA and YSLEER. The ends lost 3 bases at V and 4 bases at J; junction bases unmatched: 6.

This clone was observed a handful of times. The chain carries TRBV5-4 and TRBJ1-2; 8 nucleotides line up with TRBD1. The V gene's germline CDR1 is SGHNT and CDR2 YYREEE (reference sequence). Germline trimming cut 4 bases from V and 7 bases from J; bases unmatched to any gene: 6. The CDR3 is 13 residues long. CDR3: CASSPDRVRGYTF. DNA of the CDR3: TGTGCCAGCAGCCCGGACAGGGTGCGTGGCTACACCTTC.

In this sample, this clone turned up once. Other DNA sequences within the sample encode an identical CDR3. The chain is built from TRBV9 and TRBJ1-5; tentatively, D is TRBD1 (5 bases). With 4 bases removed from V and 5 bases from J, the gap between germline ends came to 16 bases. This CDR3 is built from 15 residues. Germline V gene lookup returns CDR1 SGDLS and CDR2 YYNGEE. CDR3 coding DNA: TGTGCCAGCAGCCTCGGCCAGGGCTCCTATCAGCCCCAGCATTTT. Protein: CASSLGQGSYQPQHF. Variable domain in full (rest from reference TRBV9 and TRBJ1-5): DSGVTQTPKHLITATGQRVTLRCSPRSGDLSVYWYQQSLDQGLQFLIQYYNGEERAKGNILERFSAQQFPDLHSELNLSSLELGDSALYFCASSLGQGSYQPQHFGDGTRLSIL.

Concerning this clone itself: At one end, the junction sequence differs from germline, possibly due to a read error. The V gene is TRBV5-4, the J gene TRBJ2-2, with D uncertain. There are 14 residues in the CDR3. In germline, CDR1 is SGHNT, CDR2 YYREEE (reference sequence). The DNA for the CDR3 is TGTGCCAGCAGTTTGGTCAAGAACACCGGGGAGCTGTTTTTT. As protein: CASSLVKNTGELFF. Full variable domain (remainder filled in from reference TRBV5-4 and TRBJ2-2): ETGVTQSPTHLIKTRGQQVTLRCSSQSGHNTVSWYQQALGQGPQFIFQYYREEENGRGNFPPRFSGLQFPNYSSELNVNALELDDSALYLCASSLVKNTGELFFGEGSRLTVL.

Here the CDR3 reads CASSFAGGDYEQYF. The DNA for the CDR3 is TGTGCCAGCAGCTTTGCAGGGGGGGACTACGAGCAGTACTTC. J is TRBJ2-7 and V is TRBV7-3; D tentatively fits TRBD1 or TRBD2 (7 bases each). Germline assignment: CDR1 SGHTA and CDR2 FQGTGA. The CDR3 is made up of 14 amino acids. Deletions cut 3 bases from V and 3 bases from J, with 12 bases between. Full variable domain (missing parts from reference TRBV7-3 and TRBJ2-7): GAGVSQTPSNKVTEKGKYVELRCDPISGHTALYWYRQSLGQGPEFLIYFQGTGAADDSGLPNDRFFAVRPEGSVSTLKIQRTERGDSAVYLCASSFAGGDYEQYFGPGTRLTVT.

The chain carries TRBV30 and TRBJ1-1; perhaps TRBD1 as D (6 bases). Germline CDR1 is GTSNPN and CDR2 is SVGIG (reference sequence). The CDR3 length is 11 residues. V lost 3 bases and J lost 6, with 8 bases in between. Here the CDR3 reads CAWRGGPEAFF. DNA of the CDR3: TGTGCCTGGAGAGGGGGGCCTGAAGCTTTCTTT.

This clone was recorded only once. The J gene is TRBJ2-2, the V gene TRBV10-1; TRBD1 agrees at 7 bases. Germline V gene sequence: CDR1 WNHNN, CDR2 SYGVQD (reference sequence). V lost 7 bases, J lost 5 bases, and 4 bases stayed unmatched. There are 13 residues in the CDR3. CDR3 sequence reads: CASTAGGTGELFF. The CDR3 DNA is TGCGCCAGCACAGCAGGGGGAACCGGGGAGCTGTTTTTT.

The chain joins TRBV5-1 to TRBJ2-5; no clear D. Germline V gene sequence: CDR1 SGHRS, CDR2 YFSETQ. Trimming removed 1 base from V and 2 bases from J, with 6 bases in between. The CDR3 is 13 residues long. The CDR3 reads CASSLSWQETQYF. The CDR3 coding sequence is TGCGCCAGCAGCTTGAGCTGGCAAGAGACCCAGTACTTC.

The chain links TRBV11-2 to TRBJ2-7; tentative D call: TRBD2 (6 bases). The CDR3 is 13 amino acids. V was trimmed by 5 bases and J by 7 bases, leaving 15 bases between them. Germline CDR1 SGHAT, CDR2 FQNNGV. The chain's CDR3 is CASSPVRGREQYF. DNA of the CDR3: TGTGCCAGCAGCCCAGTACGGGGGAGGGAGCAGTACTTC.

The chain recombines TRBV9 with TRBJ1-3; a possible D gene is TRBD1 (5 bases). The CDR3 has 15 residues. Trimming cost V 0 bases and J 4 bases, with 11 bases left between them. Germline assignment: CDR1 SGDLS and CDR2 YYNGEE. CDR3 in amino acids: CASSVAQGGGNTIYF. For the CDR3, the DNA is TGTGCCAGCAGCGTAGCTCAGGGAGGAGGAAACACCATATATTTT. The whole variable domain, filled in from reference TRBV9 and TRBJ1-3, reads DSGVTQTPKHLITATGQRVTLRCSPRSGDLSVYWYQQSLDQGLQFLIQYYNGEERAKGNILERFSAQQFPDLHSELNLSSLELGDSALYFCASSVAQGGGNTIYFGEGSWLTVV.

This clone appeared a few times. The CDR3 region has the DNA TGTGCCAGCAGTGAGGGGCAGCCCCAGCATTTT. The encoded protein is CASSEGQPQHF. V gene TRBV6-1 combines with J gene TRBJ1-5; D is uncertain. Germline loops: CDR1 MNHNS, CDR2 SASEGT. The V end lost 3 bases, the J end lost 7 bases, and 4 bases lay between the germline ends. The CDR3 covers 11 residues.

This chain connects TRBV28 to TRBJ2-3; D is unresolved. The CDR3 runs 16 residues. V was cut by 5 bases and J by 0 bases, with 15 bases left in between. From germline, CDR1 is MDHEN and CDR2 SYDVKM. CDR3 nucleotide sequence: TGTGCCAGCAGTGGGGATGTAGACCAGAGCACAGATACGCAGTATTTT. It translates to CASSGDVDQSTDTQYF. The full variable domain, completed using reference TRBV28 and TRBJ2-3, is DVKVTQSSRYLVKRTGEKVFLECVQDMDHENMFWYRQDPGLGLRLIYFSYDVKMKEKGDIPEGYSVSREKKERFSLILESASTNQTSMYLCASSGDVDQSTDTQYFGPGTRLTVL.

The chain is built from TRBV7-3 and TRBJ1-5, with TRBD1 as a possible D gene (6 bases). Germline values: CDR1 SGHTA, CDR2 FQGTGA. This CDR3 has 14 residues. Deletions cut 2 bases from V and 6 bases from J, with 11 bases between. CDR3 region: CASSLVQGGQPQHF. DNA of the CDR3: TGTGCCAGCAGCTTAGTACAGGGCGGTCAGCCCCAGCATTTT.

This chain uses TRBV19 with TRBJ1-1, with a tentative D call TRBD1 (5 bases). This CDR3 has 13 amino acids. Trimming took 1 base from V and 7 from J, leaving 10 bases between them. Germline V gives CDR1 LNHDA, CDR2 SQIVND (reference sequence). The CDR3 coding sequence is TGTGCCAGTAGTATAGGGCAAAGGGGTGAAGCTTTCTTT. Its protein is CASSIGQRGEAFF.

This clone was observed a few times. The V call is TRBV5-5, the J call TRBJ2-1, with no clear D. The CDR3 has 16 amino acids. Germline V gene sequence: CDR1 SGHKS, CDR2 YYEKEE (reference sequence). V lost 0 bases and J lost 3, with 13 bases in between. This CDR3 is CASSLGLSLGYNEQFF. The CDR3 bases are TGTGCCAGCAGCTTGGGGCTCTCCCTGGGCTACAATGAGCAGTTCTTC. The entire variable domain, with the rest obtained from reference TRBV5-5 and TRBJ2-1, is as follows: DAGVTQSPTHLIKTRGQQVTLRCSPISGHKSVSWYQQVLGQGPQFIFQYYEKEERGRGNFPDRFSARQFPNYSSELNVNALLLGDSALYLCASSLGLSLGYNEQFFGPGTRLTVL.